This TCR beta chain was sequenced during a study of CD8 T cells in ankylosing spondylitis. Study outcomes and limitations: There was a TCR beta motif, made of 7 or 8 highly homologous variants, that appeared characteristic of ankylosing spondylitis blood.

Of note for this clonotype: Antigen specificity is unknown.

Germline V gene sequence: CDR1 SGHAT, CDR2 FQDESV (reference sequence). The J segment lost 3 bases and the V segment lost 4 bases, leaving 18 bases of the junction unmatched. The CDR3 runs 18 residues. MiXCR, applied by TCRdb to the 5' RACE reads, yields one record per CDR3 protein. The sample includes roughly 700,000 distinct CDR3 sequences, around 17% of them seen just once. The chain uses TRBV11-1 and TRBJ2-7; TRBD1 aligns across 7 bases. This receptor was taken from a male donor with ankylosing spondylitis. The sample taken for sequencing was blood, either unsorted or a sorted T cell fraction (not recorded which). As DNA, the CDR3 is TGTGCCAGCAGCTCAGGACAGGCAACCGGGTTACCAGACTACGAGCAGTACTTC. Protein: CASSSGQATGLPDYEQYF.